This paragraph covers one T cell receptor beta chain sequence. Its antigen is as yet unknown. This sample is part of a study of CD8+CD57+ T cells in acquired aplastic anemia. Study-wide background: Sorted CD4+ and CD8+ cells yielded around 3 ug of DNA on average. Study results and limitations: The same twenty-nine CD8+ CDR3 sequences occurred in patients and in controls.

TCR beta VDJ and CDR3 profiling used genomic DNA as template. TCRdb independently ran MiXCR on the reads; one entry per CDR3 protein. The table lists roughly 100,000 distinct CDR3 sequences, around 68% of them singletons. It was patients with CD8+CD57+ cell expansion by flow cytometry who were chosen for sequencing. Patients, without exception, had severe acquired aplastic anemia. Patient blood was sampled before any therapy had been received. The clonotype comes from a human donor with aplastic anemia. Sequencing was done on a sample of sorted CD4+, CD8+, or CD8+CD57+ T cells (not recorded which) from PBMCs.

The CDR3, as DNA: TGCGCCAGCAGCCTGGACCACACGGGCTACGAGCAGTACTTC. Translating it yields CASSLDHTGYEQYF. The chain employs TRBV4-1 and TRBJ2-7, with D uncertain. CDR3 length equals 14 residues. Germline V CDR1 and CDR2: MGHRA, YSYEKL. The V and J ends lost 4 bases and 3 bases respectively, with 13 bases between them.